The source of this T cell receptor (beta chain) is a study of vaccination and CD4 T cells after COVID-19 (dated by TCRdb to between 2020 and 2023). Background on the whole study: SARS-CoV-2 positivity had been established in the convalescent patients by nasal swab PCR, and mild disease was recorded in several of these patients and severe disease in one. Post-COVID blood samples from convalescent patients were collected a median of roughly 100 days after diagnosis, with a range of roughly 30 to 170 days. Overlapping spike peptide pools from SARS-CoV-2 and from the common cold coronaviruses HCoV-NL63, HCoV-OC43 and HCoV-229E were used as culture stimuli. As controls, cultures received a CEFX viral epitope pool (the positive control), an HIV-1 Nef peptide pool (the negative control), or no peptide at all. In roughly 11 COVID-19 convalescent patients and several infection-naive healthy vaccine recipients, the spike-specific CD4+ TCR repertoire before mRNA vaccination was compared with the repertoire after mRNA vaccination. In the convalescent cohort there were six males and four females, among whom were two Hispanic individuals, seven Caucasians, two Asians and one multiracial person. The time from the second vaccine dose to post-vaccine blood sampling had a median of around 72 days and ranged from roughly 13 to 241 days. Two doses of either the Pfizer-BioNTech BNT162b2 vaccine (n=8) or the Moderna mRNA-1273 vaccine (n=2) were administered to participants.

Broader findings and caveats from the paper: Nearly all vaccine-specific clones in convalescent patients (304 of 307) were mono-reactive for SARS-CoV-2 spike rather than cross-reactive with common cold coronaviruses. In convalescent patients, a median around 86% of post-vaccine SARS-CoV-2-reactive clones were detected only after vaccination, suggesting vaccine-specific priming. The number of convalescent patients in the study was relatively small, and the study did not examine early timepoints following natural infection. The median number of SARS-CoV-2-reactive clonotypes rose from under 25 after infection to 38 after vaccination, but the change was not significant.

Explained via the paper, the treatment or condition label denotes: roughly ten-day PBMC culture with coronavirus spike peptide pools or control peptides (ViraFEST assay). The study used the ViraFEST assay, which expanded antigen-specific T cells with peptide pools and then identified expanded clonotypes by TCR sequencing. The convalescent patients' positive SARS-CoV-2 PCR tests were from March to December 2020, which was before the Alpha, Beta and Delta variants emerged in the United States. Each well held about 1.8 million PBMCs cultured with about 9.8 ug/ml peptide pools in IMDM containing around 5% human AB serum and around 10 IU/ml IL-2. On days 3 and 7, half of the culture medium was replaced with fresh IL-2-containing medium. After 10 days of culture, CD4+ T cells were isolated by negative selection with the EasySep CD4+ T cell isolation kit. PBMCs were separated from whole blood using Ficoll-Paque Plus gradient centrifugation and then either used fresh or cryopreserved at -140C. Each culture condition was generally run in triplicate wells.

Receptors were amplified or captured by PCR. At the Johns Hopkins FTIC core, DNA from the cultured CD4+ T cells underwent TCR sequencing with the Oncomine TCR Beta short-read assay. The QIAamp micro DNA kit was used to extract genomic DNA from the cultured CD4+ T cells. Oncomine TCR Beta libraries from cultured CD4+ T cells were pooled with unique dual indexes and sequenced on an Illumina iSeq 100. Turning to the authors' computational methods: Non-productive sequences were removed, and CDR3s not starting with C, not ending with F or W, or shorter than 7 amino acids were discarded. Antigen-specific clonotypes were identified with the MANAFEST web application by comparing peptide-stimulated wells with reference and other culture wells. To be called positive, a clone needed an FDR below 0.05, an odds ratio above 5, and a productive frequency above 0.1% in at least two of three replicate wells. A clonotype counted as cross-reactive if it showed significant expansion both in the SARS-CoV-2 spike wells and in at least one common cold coronavirus spike condition. Using R version 3.6.1, CDR3 homology was evaluated through Levenshtein distances (stringdist) along with unrooted phylogenetic trees (ape). In-frame beta chains were kept once TCRdb had trimmed the public reads at Q25 with fastp and called clones with MiXCR. All rows with the same CDR3 protein become a single entry with the most common DNA and genes. TCRdb, rather than the study authors, made the V and J calls. Across this sample there are under 9,000 distinct CDR3 sequences, with approximately 73% seen only once. The top ten clonotypes cover over 25% of the sample.

CDR1 MNHNS and CDR2 SASEGT were looked up in the germline V gene. V is shortened by 7 bases, J by 0 bases, and the region joining them spans 19 bases. From the cysteine through the phenylalanine, the CDR3 covers 17 amino acids. CDR3 DNA only is kept here, 51 bases in frame from base 1. A remark on this clonotype: The antigen this receptor binds is unknown. Per-base quality was not reported, and no clone a single base away is much larger than it.

This receptor was obtained from a human donor who had recovered from COVID-19. The chain links TRBV6-1 with TRBJ2-1, with a weak D call of TRBD1 (6 bases match). The sequenced sample was CD4+ T cells from blood, cultured in vitro. The nucleotide sequence is TGTGCCAGCACTACAGTACAGGGCCGAAGCTCCTACAATGAGCAGTTCTTC. The translation is CASTTVQGRSSYNEQFF.